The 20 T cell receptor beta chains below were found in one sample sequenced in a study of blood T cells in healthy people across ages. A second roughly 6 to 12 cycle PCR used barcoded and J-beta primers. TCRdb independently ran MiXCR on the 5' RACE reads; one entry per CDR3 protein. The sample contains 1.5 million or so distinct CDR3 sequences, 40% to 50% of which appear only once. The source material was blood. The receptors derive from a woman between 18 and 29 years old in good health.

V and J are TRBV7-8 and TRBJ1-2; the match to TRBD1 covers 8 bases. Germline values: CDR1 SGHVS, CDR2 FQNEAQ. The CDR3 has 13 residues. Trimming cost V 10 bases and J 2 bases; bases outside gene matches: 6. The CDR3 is CATQGQENYGYTF. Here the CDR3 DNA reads TGTGCCACACAGGGACAGGAGAACTATGGCTACACCTTC.

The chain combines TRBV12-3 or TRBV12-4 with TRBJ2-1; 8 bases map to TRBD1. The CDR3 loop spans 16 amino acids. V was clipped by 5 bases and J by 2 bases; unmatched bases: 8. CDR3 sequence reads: CASSPGQGLAYNEQFF. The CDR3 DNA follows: TGTGCCAGCAGTCCCGGACAGGGCCTTGCCTACAATGAGCAGTTCTTC.

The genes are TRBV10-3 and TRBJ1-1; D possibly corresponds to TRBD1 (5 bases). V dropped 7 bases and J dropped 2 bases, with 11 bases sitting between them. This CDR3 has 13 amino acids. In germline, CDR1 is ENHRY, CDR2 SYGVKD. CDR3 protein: CAIIGDGNTEAFF. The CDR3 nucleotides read TGTGCCATCATCGGGGACGGTAACACTGAAGCTTTCTTT.

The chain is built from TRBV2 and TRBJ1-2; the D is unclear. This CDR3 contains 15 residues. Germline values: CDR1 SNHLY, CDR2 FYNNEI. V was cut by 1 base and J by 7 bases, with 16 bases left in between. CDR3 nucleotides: TGTGCCAGCAGTGAAGGACGGCGTAGCGGACTTGGCTACACCTTC. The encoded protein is CASSEGRRSGLGYTF.

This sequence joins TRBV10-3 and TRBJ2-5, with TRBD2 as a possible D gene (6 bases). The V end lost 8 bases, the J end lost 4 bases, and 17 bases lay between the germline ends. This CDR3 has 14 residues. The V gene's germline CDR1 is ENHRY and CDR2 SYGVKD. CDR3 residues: CAIANAGSTETQYF. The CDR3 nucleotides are TGTGCCATCGCAAACGCCGGGAGCACAGAGACCCAGTACTTC.

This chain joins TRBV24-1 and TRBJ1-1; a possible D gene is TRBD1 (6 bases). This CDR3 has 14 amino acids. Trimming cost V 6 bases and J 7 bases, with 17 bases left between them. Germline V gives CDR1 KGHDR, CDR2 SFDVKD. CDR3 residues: CATSPETGWGEAFF. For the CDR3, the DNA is TGTGCCACCAGTCCCGAAACAGGGTGGGGTGAAGCTTTCTTT.

The CDR3 spells CASRLGPFYGYTF. The CDR3 coding sequence is TGTGCCAGCAGACTAGGGCCCTTCTATGGCTACACCTTC. V usage is TRBV27 and J usage is TRBJ1-2; unclear D gene. Per germline, CDR1 MNHEY and CDR2 SMNVEV (reference sequence). V was cut by 6 bases and J by 4 bases, with 12 bases left in between. The CDR3 is made up of 13 amino acids.

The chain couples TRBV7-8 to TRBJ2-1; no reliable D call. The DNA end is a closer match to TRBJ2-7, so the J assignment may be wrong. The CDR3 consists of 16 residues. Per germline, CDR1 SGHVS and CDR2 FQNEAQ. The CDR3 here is CASSFRSRSSYNEQYF. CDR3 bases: TGTGCCAGCAGCTTCCGTAGCAGGAGCTCCTACAATGAGCAGTACTTC.

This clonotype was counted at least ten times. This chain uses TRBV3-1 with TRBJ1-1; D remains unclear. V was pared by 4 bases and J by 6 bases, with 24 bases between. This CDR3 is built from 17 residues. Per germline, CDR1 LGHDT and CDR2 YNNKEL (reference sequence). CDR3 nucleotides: TGTGCCAGCAGCCCCGGGAACGGTCTGTTCTCTAGGGCTGAAGCTTTCTTT. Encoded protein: CASSPGNGLFSRAEAFF.

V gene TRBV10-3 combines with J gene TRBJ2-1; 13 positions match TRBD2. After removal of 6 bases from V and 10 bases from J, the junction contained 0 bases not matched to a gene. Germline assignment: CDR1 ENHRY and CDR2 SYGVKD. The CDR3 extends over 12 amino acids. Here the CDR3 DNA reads TGTGCCATCAGGGGACTAGCGGGGGAGCAGTTCTTC. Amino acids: CAIRGLAGEQFF.

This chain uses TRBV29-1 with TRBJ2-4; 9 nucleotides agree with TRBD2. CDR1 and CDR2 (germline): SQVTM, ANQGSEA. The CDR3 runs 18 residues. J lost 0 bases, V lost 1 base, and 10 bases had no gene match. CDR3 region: CSVEVTGGRALAKNIQYF. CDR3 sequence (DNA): TGCAGCGTTGAAGTGACTGGCGGGAGGGCCCTAGCCAAAAACATTCAGTACTTC.

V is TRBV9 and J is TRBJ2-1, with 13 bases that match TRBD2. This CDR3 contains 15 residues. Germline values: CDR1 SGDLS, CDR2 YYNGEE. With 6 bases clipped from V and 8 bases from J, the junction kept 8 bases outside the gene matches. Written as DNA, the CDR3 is TGTGCCAGCATCGGAGGGACTAGCGGGACCCATGAGCAGTTCTTC. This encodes CASIGGTSGTHEQFF.

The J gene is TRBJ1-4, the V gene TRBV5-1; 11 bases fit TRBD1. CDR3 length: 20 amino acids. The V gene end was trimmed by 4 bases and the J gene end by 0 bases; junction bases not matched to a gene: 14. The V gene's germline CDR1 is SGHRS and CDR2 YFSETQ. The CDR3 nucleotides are TGCGCCAGCAGCCCAAGAACCGGGACAGGGGGACCCTCAACTAATGAAAAACTGTTTTTT. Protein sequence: CASSPRTGTGGPSTNEKLFF.

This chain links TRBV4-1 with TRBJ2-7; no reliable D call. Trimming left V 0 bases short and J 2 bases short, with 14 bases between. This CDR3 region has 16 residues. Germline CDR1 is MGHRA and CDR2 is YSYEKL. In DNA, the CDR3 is TGCGCCAGCAGCCAAGAGTCCCCCGGCACGGCCTACGAGCAGTACTTC. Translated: CASSQESPGTAYEQYF.

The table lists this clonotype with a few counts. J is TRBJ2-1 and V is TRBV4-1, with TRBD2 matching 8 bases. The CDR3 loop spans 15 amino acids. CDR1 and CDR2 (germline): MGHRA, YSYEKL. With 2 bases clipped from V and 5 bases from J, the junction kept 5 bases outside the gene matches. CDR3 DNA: TGCGCCAGCAGCCAAACCGGGACTAGTAACAATGAGCAGTTCTTC. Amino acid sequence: CASSQTGTSNNEQFF.

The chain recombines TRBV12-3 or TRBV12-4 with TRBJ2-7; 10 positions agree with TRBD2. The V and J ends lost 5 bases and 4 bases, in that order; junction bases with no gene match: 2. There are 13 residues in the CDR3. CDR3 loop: CASSATSGYEQYF. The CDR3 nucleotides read TGTGCCAGCAGTGCGACTAGCGGGTACGAGCAGTACTTC.

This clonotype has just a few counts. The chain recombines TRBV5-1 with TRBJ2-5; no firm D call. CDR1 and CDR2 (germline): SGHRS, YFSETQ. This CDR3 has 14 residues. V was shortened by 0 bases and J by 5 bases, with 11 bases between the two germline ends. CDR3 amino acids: CASSLVALEETQYF. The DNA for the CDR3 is TGCGCCAGCAGCTTGGTAGCCCTTGAGGAGACCCAGTACTTC.

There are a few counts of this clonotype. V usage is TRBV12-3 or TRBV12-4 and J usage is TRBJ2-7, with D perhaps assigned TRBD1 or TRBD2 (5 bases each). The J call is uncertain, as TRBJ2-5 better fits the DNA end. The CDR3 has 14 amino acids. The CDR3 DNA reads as TGTGCCAGCAGTGTGTGGGGGTACCAAGAGACCCAGTACTTC. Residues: CASSVWGYQETQYF.

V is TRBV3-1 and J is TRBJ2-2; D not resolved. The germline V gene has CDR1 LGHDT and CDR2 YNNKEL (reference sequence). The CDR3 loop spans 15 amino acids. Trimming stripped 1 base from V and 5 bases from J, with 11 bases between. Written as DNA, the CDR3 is TGTGCCAGCAGCCAAGTTTCGGGCTATACCGGGGAGCTGTTTTTT. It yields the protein CASSQVSGYTGELFF. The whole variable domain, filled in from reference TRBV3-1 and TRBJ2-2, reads DTAVSQTPKYLVTQMGNDKSIKCEQNLGHDTMYWYKQDSKKFLKIMFSYNNKELIINETVPNRFSPKSPDKAHLNLHINSLELGDSAVYFCASSQVSGYTGELFFGEGSRLTVL.

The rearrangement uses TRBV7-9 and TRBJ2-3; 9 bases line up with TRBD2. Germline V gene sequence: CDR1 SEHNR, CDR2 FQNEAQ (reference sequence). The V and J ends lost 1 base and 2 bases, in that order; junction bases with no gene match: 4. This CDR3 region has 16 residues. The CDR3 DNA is TGTGCCAGCAGCTTAGGAGAGCGGGGGGTCACAGATACGCAGTATTTT. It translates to CASSLGERGVTDTQYF.